The 12 T cell receptor beta chains in this list originate from one sample, sequenced in a study of blood T cell repertoires in COVID-19 (dated by TCRdb to the early 2020s). The receptor library was made with the immunoSEQ multiplex PCR assay. The table was pulled from immuneACCESS by TCRdb, which kept in-frame rearrangements only. Such tables lose some clones; where checked, under half of the loss comes from unresolved V genes, and the rest has no known cause. The sample includes fewer than 110,000 clones, with about 88% observed a single time. The ten top clones hold approximately 6.2% of the sample. Sequencing was done on a sample of peripheral blood. The receptors originated from a human donor in a cohort sampled during active COVID-19.

The CDR3 nucleotides are TGTGCCAGCAGTGCTGAGACAGGGGGCATCTATACGCAGTATTTT. It yields the protein CASSAETGGIYTQYF. The rearrangement links TRBV6-4 to TRBJ2-3, with 10 positions matching TRBD1. J was trimmed by 7 bases and V by 4 bases; bases with no gene match: 8. Germline CDR1 and CDR2: MRHNA and SNTAGT. This CDR3 contains 15 residues.

The CDR3 here is CASSLAGQQGRTNEKLFF. In DNA, the CDR3 is TGTGCCAGCAGCTTGGCCGGACAGCAGGGTAGGACTAATGAAAAACTGTTTTTT. This sequence joins TRBV5-6 and TRBJ1-4; TRBD1 is a possible D gene (6 bases). The CDR3 sequence is 18 residues long. V lost 0 bases, J lost 2 bases, and 17 bases lay in between. Germline V gene data show CDR1 as SGHDT and CDR2 as YYEEEE. The variable domain in full, completed from reference TRBV5-6 and TRBJ1-4, reads DAGVTQSPTHLIKTRGQQVTLRCSPKSGHDTVSWYQQALGQGPQFIFQYYEEEERQRGNFPDRFSGHQFPNYSSELNVNALLLGDSALYLCASSLAGQQGRTNEKLFFGSGTQLSVL.

J is TRBJ1-1 and V is TRBV27; no definite D call. V was pared by 5 bases and J by 5 bases, with 21 bases between. Germline V gene lookup returns CDR1 MNHEY and CDR2 SMNVEV (reference sequence). This CDR3 spans 16 amino acids. CDR3 nucleotide sequence: TGTGCCAGCAGTCCATCCCCCTGGAGGGTCTCGACTGAAGCTTTCTTT. Its translation: CASSPSPWRVSTEAFF.

The rearrangement joins TRBV4-1 to TRBJ2-2; 7 positions agree with TRBD1. Germline lookup yields CDR1 MGHRA and CDR2 YSYEKL. The J segment lost 5 bases and the V segment lost 1 base, leaving 4 bases of the junction unmatched. The CDR3 spans 15 residues. The chain's CDR3 is CASSQGQGGTGELFF. The CDR3 DNA reads as TGCGCCAGCAGCCAAGGACAGGGTGGTACCGGGGAGCTGTTTTTT.

The chain recombines TRBV2 with TRBJ1-4, with 7 nucleotides matching TRBD1. V shed 5 bases, J shed 4 bases, and the junction held 19 bases outside the gene matches. Germline V lookup: CDR1 SNHLY, CDR2 FYNNEI. This CDR3 has 19 residues. CDR3 sequence (DNA): TGTGCCAGCAGTCCGACAGGGAAGAACCGACGGAAGGATAATGAAAAACTGTTTTTT. Translation: CASSPTGKNRRKDNEKLFF.

The chain recombines TRBV21-1 with TRBJ1-1; the table names TRBD1, a call not compared with the DNA. TRBV21-1 is tagged as a pseudogene. CDR3 length: 14 amino acids. The CDR3 sequence is CASRQGRMNTEAFF. CDR3 bases: TGTGCCAGCAGACAGGGCCGTATGAACACTGAAGCTTTCTTT.

This clone was recorded once. The genes are TRBV19 and TRBJ2-3; TRBD1 might be the D (7 bases). V was cut by 5 bases and J by 0 bases, with 21 bases left in between. Per germline, CDR1 LNHDA and CDR2 SQIVND (reference sequence). This CDR3 has 18 amino acids. This CDR3 is CASSPVREQGRSTDTQYF. DNA of the CDR3: TGTGCCAGTAGTCCAGTACGAGAACAGGGGAGGAGCACAGATACGCAGTATTTT.

The rearrangement joins TRBV6-5 to TRBJ2-3; D remains ambiguous. Germline V lookup: CDR1 MNHEY, CDR2 SVGAGI. Trimming removed 6 bases from V and 5 bases from J, with 12 bases in between. This CDR3 contains 13 residues. The CDR3 DNA reads as TGTGCCAGCAGAACTGATGGTAGAGATACGCAGTATTTT. Protein sequence: CASRTDGRDTQYF.

The rearrangement uses TRBV28 and TRBJ2-7; 10 positions match TRBD1. Losses at the gene ends were 2 bases for V and 3 bases for J; bases not matched to a gene: 10. The CDR3 extends over 17 amino acids. Germline-derived CDR1 and CDR2 are MDHEN and SYDVKM. In nucleotides, the CDR3 is TGTGCCAGCAGTTTACGGGGACAGGGGTTAGCGGACTACGAGCAGTACTTC. It specifies CASSLRGQGLADYEQYF.

The chain employs TRBV18 and TRBJ2-1; 13 nucleotides align to TRBD2. Per the germline V gene, CDR1 is KGHSH and CDR2 is LQKENI. The ends lost 2 bases at V and 6 bases at J; junction bases unmatched: 4. The CDR3 extends over 16 amino acids. This CDR3 is CASSPRTSGSVNEQFF. The CDR3 DNA is TGTGCCAGCTCACCAAGGACTAGCGGGAGCGTCAATGAGCAGTTCTTC.

The CDR3, as DNA: TGTGCCAGCAGCCCTGGAGCGGCGAACACTGAAGCTTTCTTT. As protein: CASSPGAANTEAFF. The chain uses TRBV7-3 and TRBJ1-1; no clear D gene. CDR1 is SGHTA, CDR2 FQGTGA, per germline. The CDR3 has 14 amino acids. The V end lost 5 bases, the J end lost 1 base, and 11 bases lay between the germline ends.

V is TRBV5-1 and J is TRBJ2-3; D is perhaps TRBD2 (5 bases). The CDR3 runs 14 residues. Trimming shortened V by 4 bases and J by 0 bases, and 9 bases separated the two germline ends. Germline V CDR1 and CDR2: SGHRS, YFSETQ. CDR3 sequence: CASSMTTSTDTQYF. The DNA of the CDR3 is TGCGCCAGCAGCATGACTACCAGCACAGATACGCAGTATTTT.